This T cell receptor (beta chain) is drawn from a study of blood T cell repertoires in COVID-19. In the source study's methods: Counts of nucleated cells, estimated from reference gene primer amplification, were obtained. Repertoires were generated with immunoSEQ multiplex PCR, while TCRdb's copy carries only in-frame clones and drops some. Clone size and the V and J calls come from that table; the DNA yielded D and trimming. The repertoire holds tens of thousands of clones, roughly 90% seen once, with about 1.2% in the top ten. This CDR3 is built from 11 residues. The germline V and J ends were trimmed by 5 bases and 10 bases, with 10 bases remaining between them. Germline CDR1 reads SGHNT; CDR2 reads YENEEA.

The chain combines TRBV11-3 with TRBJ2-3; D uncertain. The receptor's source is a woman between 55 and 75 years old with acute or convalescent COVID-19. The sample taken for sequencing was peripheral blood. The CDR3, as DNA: TGTGCCAGCAGCGACCCGAGGTCGCAGTATTTT. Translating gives CASSDPRSQYF. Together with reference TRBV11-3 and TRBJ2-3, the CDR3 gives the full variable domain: EAGVVQSPRYKIIEKKQPVAFWCNPISGHNTLYWYLQNLGQGPELLIRYENEEAVDDSQLPKDRFSAERLKGVDSTLKIQPAELGDSAVYLCASSDPRSQYFGPGTRLTVL.